The following is a TCR beta chain sequence with its context. Assay: immunoSEQ multiplex PCR; the TCRdb copy retains only in-frame clones and omits some. The sample yields 94,000 or so clones, roughly 91% seen once. This record belongs to a study of blood T cell repertoires in COVID-19. Trimming pared 5 bases from V and 3 bases from J, leaving 23 bases between. This CDR3 contains 17 residues. CDR1 and CDR2 (germline): SNHLY, FYNNEI. The source material was peripheral blood. The origin of this receptor is a woman older than 75 with active COVID-19. The J gene is TRBJ2-7, the V gene TRBV2; TRBD2 might be the D (6 bases). The CDR3 DNA reads TGTGCCAGCAGTCCACCTACCATACTAGCTTTGGACTACGAGCAGTACTTC. Amino acid sequence: CASSPPTILALDYEQYF.